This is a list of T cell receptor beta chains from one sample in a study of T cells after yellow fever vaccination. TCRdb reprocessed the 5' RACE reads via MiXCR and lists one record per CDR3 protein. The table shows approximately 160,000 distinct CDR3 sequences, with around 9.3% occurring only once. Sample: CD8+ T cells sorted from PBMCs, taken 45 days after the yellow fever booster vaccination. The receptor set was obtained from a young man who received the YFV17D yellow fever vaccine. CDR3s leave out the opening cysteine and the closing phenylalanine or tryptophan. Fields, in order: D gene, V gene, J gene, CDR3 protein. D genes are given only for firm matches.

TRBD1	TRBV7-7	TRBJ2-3	ASSGGTGRDRDTQY
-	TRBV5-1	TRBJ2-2	ASSSAPGYDTGELF
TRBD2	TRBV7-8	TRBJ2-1	ASSFGTSVLISQF
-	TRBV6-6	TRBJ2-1	ATKRAGVVNNEQF
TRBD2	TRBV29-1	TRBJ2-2	SVEDFRDRAGDTGELF
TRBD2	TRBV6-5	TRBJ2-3	ASSSSTSGTDTQY
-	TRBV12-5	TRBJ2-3	ASGSSDTQY
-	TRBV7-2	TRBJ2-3	ASSTTNTDTQY
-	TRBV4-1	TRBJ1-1	ASSYEEASTEAF
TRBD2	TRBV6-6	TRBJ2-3	ASSGGVGDTQY
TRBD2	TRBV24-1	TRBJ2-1	ATSDSGASYNEQF
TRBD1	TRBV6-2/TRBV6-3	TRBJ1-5	ASNRGGNQPQH
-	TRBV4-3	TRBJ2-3	ASSQEAEATYTQY
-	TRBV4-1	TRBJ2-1	ASSSRPGDSSYNEQF
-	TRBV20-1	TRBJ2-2	SAQRGEIGELF
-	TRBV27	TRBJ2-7	ASSLISSPYEQY
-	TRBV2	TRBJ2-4	ASSESEGKNIQY
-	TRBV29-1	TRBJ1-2	SVGADTNYGYT
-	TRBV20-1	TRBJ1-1	SAPGVGRGTEAF
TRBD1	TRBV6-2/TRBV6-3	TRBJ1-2	ASSEIRGPKDGYT
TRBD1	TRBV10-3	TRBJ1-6	AISESRQGSSPLH
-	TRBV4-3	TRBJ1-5	ASSQDLVNQPQH
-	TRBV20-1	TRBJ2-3	SAEPRGPDTQY
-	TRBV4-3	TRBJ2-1	ASSQDWQGNYNEQF
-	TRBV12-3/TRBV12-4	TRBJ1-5	ASSPESYSNQPQH
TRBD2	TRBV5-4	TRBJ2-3	ASSHLDGGANTDTQY
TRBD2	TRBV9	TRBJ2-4	ASSVGSSGGRDIQY
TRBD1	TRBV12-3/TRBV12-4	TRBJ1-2	ASSRTGGYYGYT
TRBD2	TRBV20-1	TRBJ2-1	SARDGLANEQF
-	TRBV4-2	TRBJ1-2	ASSNWTGGDYGYT
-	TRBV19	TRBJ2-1	ASSILRGQINEQF
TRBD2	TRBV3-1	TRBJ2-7	ASSRRLAGEIYEQY
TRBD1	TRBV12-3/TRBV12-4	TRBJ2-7	ASSLVGRGTYEQY
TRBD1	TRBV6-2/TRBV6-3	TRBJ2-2	ASSYPPGGGNTGELF
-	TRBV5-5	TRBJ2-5	ASRPQGGGETQY
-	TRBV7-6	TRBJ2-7	ASSSSQLENEQY
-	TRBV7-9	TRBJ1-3	ASSLISGILGNTIY
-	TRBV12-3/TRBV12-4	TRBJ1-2	ASSLQGFDYGYT
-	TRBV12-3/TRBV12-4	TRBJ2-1	ASSLGAGNGQF
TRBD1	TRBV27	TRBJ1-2	ASSLSDRGGYT
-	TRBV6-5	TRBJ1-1	ASSYGQNAEAF
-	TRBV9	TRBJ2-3	ASSAGSTDTQY
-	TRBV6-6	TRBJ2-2	ASSYSTRPPHTGELF
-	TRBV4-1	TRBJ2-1	ASSQARGNEQF
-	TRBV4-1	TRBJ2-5	ASSQGVTQETQY
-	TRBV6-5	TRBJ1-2	ASSSDPYSGYT
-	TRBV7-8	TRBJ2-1	ASSFVYNEQF
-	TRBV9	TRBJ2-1	ASSVYQNEQF
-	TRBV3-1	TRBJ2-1	ASSQSRVSEQF
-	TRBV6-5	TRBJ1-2	ASSYGRGKDYGYT
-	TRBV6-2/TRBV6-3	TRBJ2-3	ASSRPGGTDTQY
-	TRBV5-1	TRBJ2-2	ASSLLDGLNTGELF
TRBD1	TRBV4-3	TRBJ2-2	ASSRRDSQNTGELF
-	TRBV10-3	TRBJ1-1	AINTGANTEAF
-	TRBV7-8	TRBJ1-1	ASSLFQGRGNTEAF
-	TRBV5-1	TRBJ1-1	ASSPNGATEAF
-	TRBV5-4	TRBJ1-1	ASSPAEDTEAF
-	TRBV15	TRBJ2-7	ATSGGGEQY
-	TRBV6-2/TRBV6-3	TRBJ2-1	ASSSDGSSYNEQF